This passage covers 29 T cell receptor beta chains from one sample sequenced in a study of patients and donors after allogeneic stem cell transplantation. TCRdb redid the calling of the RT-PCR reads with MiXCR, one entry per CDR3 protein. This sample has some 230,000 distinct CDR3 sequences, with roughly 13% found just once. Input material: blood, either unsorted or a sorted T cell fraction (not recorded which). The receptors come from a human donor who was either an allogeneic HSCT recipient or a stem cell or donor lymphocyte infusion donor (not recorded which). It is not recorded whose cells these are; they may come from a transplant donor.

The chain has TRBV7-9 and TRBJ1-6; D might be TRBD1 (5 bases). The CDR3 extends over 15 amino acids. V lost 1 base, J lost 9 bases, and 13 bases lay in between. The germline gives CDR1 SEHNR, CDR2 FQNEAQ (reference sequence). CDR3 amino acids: CASSLVSGGGSPLHF. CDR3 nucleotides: TGTGCCAGCAGCTTAGTTTCTGGGGGAGGTTCACCCCTCCACTTT.

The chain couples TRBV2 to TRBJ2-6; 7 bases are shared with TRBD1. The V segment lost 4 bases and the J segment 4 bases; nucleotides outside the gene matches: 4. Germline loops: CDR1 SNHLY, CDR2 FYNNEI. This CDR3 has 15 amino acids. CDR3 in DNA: TGTGCCAGCAGTGTAGGGGGCACCGGGGCCAACGTCCTGACTTTC. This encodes CASSVGGTGANVLTF.

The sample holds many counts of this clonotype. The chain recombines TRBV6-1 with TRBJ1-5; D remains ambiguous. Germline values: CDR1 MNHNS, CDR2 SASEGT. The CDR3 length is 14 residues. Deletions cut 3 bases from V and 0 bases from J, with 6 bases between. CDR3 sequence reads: CASSEANSNQPQHF. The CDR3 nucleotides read TGTGCCAGCAGTGAGGCAAATAGCAATCAGCCCCAGCATTTT.

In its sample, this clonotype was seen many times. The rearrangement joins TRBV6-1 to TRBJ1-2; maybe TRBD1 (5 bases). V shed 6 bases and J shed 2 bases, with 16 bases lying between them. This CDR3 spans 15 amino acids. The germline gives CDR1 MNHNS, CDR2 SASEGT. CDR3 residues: CASSPLYRGNYGYTF. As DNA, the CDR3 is TGTGCCAGCAGCCCTCTCTATCGGGGGAACTATGGCTACACCTTC.

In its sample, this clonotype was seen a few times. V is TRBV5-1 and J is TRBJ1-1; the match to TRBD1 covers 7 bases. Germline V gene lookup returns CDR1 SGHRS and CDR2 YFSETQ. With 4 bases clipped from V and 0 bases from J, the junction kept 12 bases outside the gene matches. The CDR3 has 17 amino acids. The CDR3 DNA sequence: TGCGCCAGCAGCCGCAATCCGGACAGGCTAATGAACACTGAAGCTTTCTTT. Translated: CASSRNPDRLMNTEAFF.

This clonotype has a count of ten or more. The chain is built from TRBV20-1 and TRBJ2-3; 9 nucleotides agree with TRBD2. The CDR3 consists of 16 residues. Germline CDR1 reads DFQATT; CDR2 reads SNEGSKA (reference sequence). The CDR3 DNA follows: TGCTCAGCGGCCGGCGGGAGGGCCGTAGGGACAGATACGCAGTATTTT. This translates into CSAAGGRAVGTDTQYF.

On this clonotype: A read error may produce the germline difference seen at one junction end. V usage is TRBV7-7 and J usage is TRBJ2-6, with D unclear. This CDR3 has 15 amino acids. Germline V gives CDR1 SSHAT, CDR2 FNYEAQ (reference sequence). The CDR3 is CASSLQTSGANVLTF. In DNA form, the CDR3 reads TGTGCTAGCAGCTTACAGACCTCTGGGGCCAACGTCCTGACTTTC.

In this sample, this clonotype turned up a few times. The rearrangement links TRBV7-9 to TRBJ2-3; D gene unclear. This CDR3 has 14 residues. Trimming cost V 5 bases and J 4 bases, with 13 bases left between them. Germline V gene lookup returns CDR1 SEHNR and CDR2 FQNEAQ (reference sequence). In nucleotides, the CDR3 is TGTGCCAGCAGCCCCGTTTCGACTGCAGATACGCAGTATTTT. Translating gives CASSPVSTADTQYF.

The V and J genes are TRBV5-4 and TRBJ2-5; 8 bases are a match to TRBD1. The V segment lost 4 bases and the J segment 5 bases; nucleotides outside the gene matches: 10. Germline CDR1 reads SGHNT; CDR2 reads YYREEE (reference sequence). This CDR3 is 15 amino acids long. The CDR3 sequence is CASSPKTGVGETQYF. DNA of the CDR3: TGTGCCAGCAGCCCGAAGACAGGGGTGGGGGAGACCCAGTACTTC.

CDR3 residues: CASSPIGTGYQETQYF. The CDR3 nucleotides read TGTGCCAGCAGTCCCATTGGTACAGGGTACCAAGAGACCCAGTACTTC. J is TRBJ2-5 and V is TRBV27; D might be TRBD1 (6 bases). V was trimmed by 5 bases and J by 0 bases, leaving 16 bases between them. Germline V gives CDR1 MNHEY, CDR2 SMNVEV (reference sequence). This CDR3 has 16 amino acids.

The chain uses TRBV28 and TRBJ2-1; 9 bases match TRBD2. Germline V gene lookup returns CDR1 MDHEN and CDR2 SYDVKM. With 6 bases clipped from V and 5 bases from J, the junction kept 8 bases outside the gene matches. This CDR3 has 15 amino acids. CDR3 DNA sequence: TGTGCCAGCAGCCCGGGCGGGGGGGCCAACAATGAGCAGTTCTTC. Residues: CASSPGGGANNEQFF. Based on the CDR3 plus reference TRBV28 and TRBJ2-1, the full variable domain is DVKVTQSSRYLVKRTGEKVFLECVQDMDHENMFWYRQDPGLGLRLIYFSYDVKMKEKGDIPEGYSVSREKKERFSLILESASTNQTSMYLCASSPGGGANNEQFFGPGTRLTVL.

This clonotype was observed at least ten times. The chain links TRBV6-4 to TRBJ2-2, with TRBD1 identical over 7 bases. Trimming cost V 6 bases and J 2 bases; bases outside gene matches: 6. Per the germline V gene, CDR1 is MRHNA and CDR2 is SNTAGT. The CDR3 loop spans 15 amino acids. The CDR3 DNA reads TGTGCCAGCAGAAAAGACAGGGCCAACACCGGGGAGCTGTTTTTT. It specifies CASRKDRANTGELFF.

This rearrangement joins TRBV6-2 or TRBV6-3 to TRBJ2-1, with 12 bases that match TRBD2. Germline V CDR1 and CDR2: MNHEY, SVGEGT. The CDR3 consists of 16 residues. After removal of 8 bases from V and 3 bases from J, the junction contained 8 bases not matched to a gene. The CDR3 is CASCELAGGGYNEQFF. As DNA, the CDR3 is TGTGCCAGCTGTGAACTAGCGGGAGGAGGCTACAATGAGCAGTTCTTC.

CDR3 sequence: CASSLLTTSSGGDTQYF. CDR3 coding DNA: TGTGCCAGCAGCCTACTAACGACTAGCTCTGGGGGTGATACGCAGTATTTT. J is TRBJ2-3 and V is TRBV14, with 7 bases that match TRBD2. J was trimmed by 6 bases and V by 4 bases; bases with no gene match: 16. The length of the CDR3 is 17 residues. Germline V lookup: CDR1 SGHDN, CDR2 FVKESK. The full variable domain, rest sourced from reference TRBV14 and TRBJ2-3, is EAGVTQFPSHSVIEKGQTVTLRCDPISGHDNLYWYRRVMGKEIKFLLHFVKESKQDESGMPNNRFLAERTGGTYSTLKVQPAELEDSGVYFCASSLLTTSSGGDTQYFGPGTRLTVL.

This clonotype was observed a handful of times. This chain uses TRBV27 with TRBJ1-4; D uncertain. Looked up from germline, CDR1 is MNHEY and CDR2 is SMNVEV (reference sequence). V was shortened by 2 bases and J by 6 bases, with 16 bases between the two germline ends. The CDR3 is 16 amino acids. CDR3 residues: CASSLRLAGRDEKLFF. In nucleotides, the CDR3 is TGTGCCAGCAGTTTACGGTTGGCGGGAAGAGATGAAAAACTGTTTTTT.

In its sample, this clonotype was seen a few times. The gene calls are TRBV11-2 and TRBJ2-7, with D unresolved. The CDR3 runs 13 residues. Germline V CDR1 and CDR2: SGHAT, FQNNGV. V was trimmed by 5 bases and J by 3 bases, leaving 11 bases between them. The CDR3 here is CASSNSLIYEQYF. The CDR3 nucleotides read TGTGCCAGCAGCAACAGCTTGATCTACGAGCAGTACTTC.

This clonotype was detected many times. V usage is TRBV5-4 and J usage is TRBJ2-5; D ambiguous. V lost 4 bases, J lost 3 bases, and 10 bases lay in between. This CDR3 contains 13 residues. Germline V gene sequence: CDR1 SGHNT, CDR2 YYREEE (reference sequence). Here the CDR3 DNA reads TGTGCCAGCAGCCGGCCGGCAGAAGAGACCCAGTACTTC. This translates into CASSRPAEETQYF.

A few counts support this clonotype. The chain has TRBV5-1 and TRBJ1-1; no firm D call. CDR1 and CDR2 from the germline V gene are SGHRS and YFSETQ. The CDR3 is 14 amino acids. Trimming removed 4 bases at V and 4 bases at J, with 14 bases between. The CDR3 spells CASSPQNPPTEAFF. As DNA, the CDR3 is TGCGCCAGCAGCCCACAGAATCCCCCCACTGAAGCTTTCTTT.

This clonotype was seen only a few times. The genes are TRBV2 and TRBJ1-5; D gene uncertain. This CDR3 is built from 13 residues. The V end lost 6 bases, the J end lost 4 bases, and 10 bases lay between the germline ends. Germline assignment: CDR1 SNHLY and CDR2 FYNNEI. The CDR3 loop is CASRVQYNQPQHF. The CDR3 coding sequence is TGTGCCAGCAGGGTACAGTATAATCAGCCCCAGCATTTT.

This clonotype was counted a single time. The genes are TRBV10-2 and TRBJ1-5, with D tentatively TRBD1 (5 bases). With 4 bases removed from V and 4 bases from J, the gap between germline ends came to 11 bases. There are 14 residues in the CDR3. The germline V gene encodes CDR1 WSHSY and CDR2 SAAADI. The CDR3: CASSGTGWNQPQHF. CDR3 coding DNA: TGCGCCAGCAGTGGCACAGGTTGGAATCAGCCCCAGCATTTT.

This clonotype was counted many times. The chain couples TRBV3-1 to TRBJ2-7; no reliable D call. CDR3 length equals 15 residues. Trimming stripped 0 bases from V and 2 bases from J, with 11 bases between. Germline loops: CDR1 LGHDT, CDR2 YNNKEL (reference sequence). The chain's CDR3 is CASSQEYSVPYEQYF. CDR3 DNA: TGTGCCAGCAGCCAAGAGTACAGCGTCCCCTACGAGCAGTACTTC.

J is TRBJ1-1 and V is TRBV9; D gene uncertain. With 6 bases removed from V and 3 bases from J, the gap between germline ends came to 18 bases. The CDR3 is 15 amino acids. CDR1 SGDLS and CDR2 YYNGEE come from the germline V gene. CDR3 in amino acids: CASTPWIGIDTEAFF. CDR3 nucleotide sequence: TGTGCCAGCACCCCCTGGATAGGGATCGACACTGAAGCTTTCTTT.

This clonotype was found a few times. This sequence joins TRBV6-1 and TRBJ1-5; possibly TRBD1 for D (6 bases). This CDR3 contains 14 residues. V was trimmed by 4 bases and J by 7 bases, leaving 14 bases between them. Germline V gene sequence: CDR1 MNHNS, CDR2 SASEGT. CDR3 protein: CASSGGGAYQPQHF. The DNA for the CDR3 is TGTGCCAGCAGTGGAGGGGGGGCTTACCAGCCCCAGCATTTT.

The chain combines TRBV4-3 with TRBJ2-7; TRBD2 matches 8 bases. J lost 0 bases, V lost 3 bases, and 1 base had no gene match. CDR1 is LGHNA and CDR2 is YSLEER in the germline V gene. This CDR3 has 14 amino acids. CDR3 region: CASSQGTSSYEQYF. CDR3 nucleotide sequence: TGCGCCAGCAGCCAGGGGACTAGCTCCTACGAGCAGTACTTC.

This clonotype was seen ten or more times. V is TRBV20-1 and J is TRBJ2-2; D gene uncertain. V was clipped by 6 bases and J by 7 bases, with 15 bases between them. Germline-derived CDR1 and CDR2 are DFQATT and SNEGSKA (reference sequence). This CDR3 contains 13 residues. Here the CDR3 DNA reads TGCAGTGCGGGTCCAAGACCTAGCGGGGAGCTGTTTTTT. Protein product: CSAGPRPSGELFF.

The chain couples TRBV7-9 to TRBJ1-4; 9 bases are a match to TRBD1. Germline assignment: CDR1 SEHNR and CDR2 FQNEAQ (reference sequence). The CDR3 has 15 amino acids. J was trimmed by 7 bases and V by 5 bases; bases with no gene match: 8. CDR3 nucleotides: TGTGCCAGCAGCCCGGGGGACAGGGAAGGTGAAAAACTGTTTTTT. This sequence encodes CASSPGDREGEKLFF.

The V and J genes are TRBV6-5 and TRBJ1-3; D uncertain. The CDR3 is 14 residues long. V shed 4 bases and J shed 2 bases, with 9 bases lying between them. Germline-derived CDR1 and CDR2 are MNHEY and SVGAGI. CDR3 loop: CASSFSPTGNTIYF. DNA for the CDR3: TGTGCCAGCAGTTTTTCTCCGACTGGAAACACCATATATTTT.

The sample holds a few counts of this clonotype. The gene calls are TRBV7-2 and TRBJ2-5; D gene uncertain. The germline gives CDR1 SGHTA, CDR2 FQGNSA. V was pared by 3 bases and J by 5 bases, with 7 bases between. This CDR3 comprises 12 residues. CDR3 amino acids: CASSLSRETQYF. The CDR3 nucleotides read TGTGCCAGCAGCTTGTCAAGGGAGACCCAGTACTTC.

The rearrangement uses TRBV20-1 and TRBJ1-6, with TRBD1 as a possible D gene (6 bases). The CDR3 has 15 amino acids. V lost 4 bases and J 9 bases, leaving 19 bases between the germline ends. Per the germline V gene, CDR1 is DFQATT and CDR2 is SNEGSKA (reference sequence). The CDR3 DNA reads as TGCAGTGCTACCCCCCTTCAGGGGTCGAGTTCACCCCTCCACTTT. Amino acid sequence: CSATPLQGSSSPLHF.